Below, one T cell receptor beta chain is given with its context. This CDR3 has 16 amino acids. CDR1 is SGHTA and CDR2 is FQGNSA in the germline V gene. Trimming cost V 0 bases and J 10 bases, with 16 bases left between them. It was during active infection that Seattle patients were enrolled and then longitudinally followed. The source of the sample is a study of blood T cell repertoires in COVID-19. Using immunoSEQ multiplex PCR, the repertoire was profiled, and TCRdb retains in-frame clones only, with some absent. In the table there are a few hundred thousand clones, 65% to 85% of which are singletons.

The sequencing input was peripheral blood. This sequence joins TRBV7-2 and TRBJ1-6; D unresolved. The TCR was taken from a woman in her twenties or thirties with COVID-19, enrolled during active disease. CDR3 coding DNA: TGTGCCAGCAGCTTAGCCACACCAAACCCGATATCACCCCTCCACTTT. Residues: CASSLATPNPISPLHF.